This T cell receptor beta chain comes out of a study of OX40 agonist ivuxolimab in advanced cancers. Study details: Every 2 weeks, patients got intravenous ivuxolimab at one of six dose levels (0.01-10 mg/kg).

Sequencing used immunoSEQ multiplex PCR; TCRdb keeps in-frame clones, though not all of them. The data contain about 43,000 clones, 85% to 90% of them singletons. Regarding this clone: The target antigen is unknown.

Patients with a history of autoimmune disease or on systemic immunosuppression were excluded. General observations from the study: The study observed clonal expansion of CD4+ and CD8+ blood T cells by week 6 at 0.1 to 3.0 mg/kg. Specificity for antigen went undetermined in the expanded peripheral T cells.

The CDR3 contains 17 residues. Trimming cost V 0 bases and J 0 bases, with 15 bases left between them. The germline gives CDR1 MGHRA, CDR2 YSYEKL. The TCR was taken from an adult with an advanced solid tumor such as melanoma, head and neck, liver or kidney cancer. Specimen: CD4+ or CD8+ T cells sorted from blood, collected in a trial of the OX40 agonist ivuxolimab. V and J are TRBV4-1 and TRBJ2-7, with D hard to call. CDR3 sequence: CASSQERIDSSSYEQYF. In nucleotides, the CDR3 is TGCGCCAGCAGCCAAGAGAGAATCGACTCCAGCTCCTACGAGCAGTACTTC.